This T cell receptor beta chain was identified during a study of T cell responses to AZD1222 COVID-19 vaccine. Study-level background: Second doses were pooled across both intervals (about 4 or about 12 weeks).

Profiling relied on immunoSEQ multiplex PCR, and the TCRdb table lists in-frame clones only, not all of them. The profile shows about 79,000 clones, around 81% of them singletons. Concerning this clone itself: The antigen is unknown.

The CDR3 totals 14 residues. After removal of 4 bases from V and 3 bases from J, the junction contained 6 bases not matched to a gene. In germline, CDR1 is SGHKS, CDR2 YYEKEE (reference sequence). Broader study findings: A rise in Spike-specific TCR breadth and depth followed two AZD1222 doses. No repertoire was sampled before or during the peak T cell response, only after it. White British ancestry dominated among donors, who included more females, and clonal diversity was possibly underestimated.

This specimen was peripheral blood, taken on day 0 of AZD1222 vaccination. The V gene is TRBV5-5, the J gene TRBJ2-7; 8 nucleotides align to TRBD1. The sequence was collected from an adult in good health. CDR3 region: CASSLDRANYEQYF. DNA for the CDR3: TGTGCCAGCAGCCTGGACAGGGCGAACTACGAGCAGTACTTC.